Listed below are T cell receptor beta chains from one sample, sequenced in a study of regulatory T cells in long-lasting Graves disease. TCRdb reprocessed the multiplex PCR reads with MiXCR, giving one entry per CDR3 protein. The repertoire has roughly 360,000 distinct CDR3 sequences, 12% of them found once; the top ten carry approximately 19%. The sample also formed part of further work on T cells in Graves' hyperthyroidism and ophthalmopathy.

The material sequenced was peripheral blood mononuclear cells (PBMCs), taken at new diagnosis, from a patient treated with antithyroid drugs. These receptors originate from a woman under 30 with Graves disease. CDR3s include the opening cysteine and the closing phenylalanine or tryptophan. The D gene is left open where the match is weak. Where a row states a size, it is once, few, many or the class of an expanded clone; other rows omit it.

d_call	j_call	v_call	clone_size	cdr3_nt	cdr3_aa
.	TRBJ1-4	TRBV5-1	.	TGCGCCAGCAGCCCCCAAGGGGGGGAGACTAATGAAAAACTGTTTTTT	CASSPQGGETNEKLFF
TRBD1	TRBJ2-5	TRBV11-3	many	TGTGCCAGCAGCTCTGGACAGGGGTTGGAGACCCAGTACTTC	CASSSGQGLETQYF
.	TRBJ2-5	TRBV7-7	many	TGTGCTAGCAGCTTAGCGCTGGGAGGAAGAGAGACCCAGTACTTC	CASSLALGGRETQYF
.	TRBJ2-1	TRBV7-8	many	TGTGCCAGCAGCTTAGGCGTCCCACTCTACAATGAGCAGTTCTTC	CASSLGVPLYNEQFF
.	TRBJ1-1	TRBV18	many	TGTGCCAGCTCACCGATGGGCCTTGGGAACACTGAAGCTTTCTTT	CASSPMGLGNTEAFF
TRBD1	TRBJ1-5	TRBV30	many	TGTGCCTGGAGTGCCCTTACCGGGACAGGGGGCTTTTTTGGCAATCAGCCCCAGCATTTT	CAWSALTGTGGFFGNQPQHF
.	TRBJ2-1	TRBV19	.	TGTGCCAGTAGCTCAGGGGCTACCCGCTCCTACAATGAGCAGTTCTTC	CASSSGATRSYNEQFF
.	TRBJ2-1	TRBV5-1	.	TGTGCCAGCAGCCCGTCGCGCCGTAACAATGAGCAGTTCTTC	CASSPSRRNNEQFF
.	TRBJ2-7	TRBV7-3	many	TGTGCCAGCAGCCCGCCGCGGGACGGGAGCTCCTACGAGCAGTACTTC	CASSPPRDGSSYEQYF
.	TRBJ2-5	TRBV11-2	many	TGTGCCAGCAGCTTAGCGATGGAGACCCAGTACTTC	CASSLAMETQYF
TRBD2	TRBJ2-1	TRBV3-1	few	TGTGCCAGCAGCCAAGTAAAGCGGGAGGGCCAAGATGAGCAGTTCTTC	CASSQVKREGQDEQFF
.	TRBJ2-7	TRBV7-8	many	TGTGCCAGCAGCTTATGGGGCATAATAAGCTCCTACGAGCAGTACTTC	CASSLWGIISSYEQYF
.	TRBJ2-5	TRBV19	.	TGTGCCAGTAGTACTCTTTTCCTCGGGACGGAGGGGGAGACCCAGTACTTC	CASSTLFLGTEGETQYF
TRBD2	TRBJ2-2	TRBV6-1	.	TGTGCCAGCCAAAAACCAAGACGGACTAGCGGGGTAGGGGAGCTGTTTTTT	CASQKPRRTSGVGELFF